This T cell receptor (beta chain) was sequenced for a study of cytomegalovirus exposure and HLA in healthy donors. Overall study findings and caveats: Presence/absence analyses assumed roughly uniform sequencing depth across donors, which may not hold. Looking again later, the authors saw that most CMV-associated TCR beta chains seemed HLA-restricted. Some TCR beta chains (about 170 of them) were listed as cytomegalovirus-associated.

Germline V CDR1 and CDR2: MNHNS, SASEGT. The CDR3 covers 15 residues. Trimming shortened V by 7 bases and J by 1 base, and 16 bases separated the two germline ends. In the PCR, 60 Vbeta and 13 Jbeta primers were used. The table came from immunoSEQ multiplex PCR; TCRdb's copy has only in-frame clones and leaves some out. Its table lists some 72,000 clones. In the case of this clone: Its antigen is still unknown.

Donors were ostensibly healthy at sampling, although undocumented immune exposures were probable. This TCR was sampled from a boy between 10 and 17 years old in good health and CMV-seronegative. The chain employs TRBV6-1 and TRBJ1-1; the D is unclear. Sequenced sample: PBMCs. The CDR3 region has the DNA TGTGCCAGCACCACCCGAGGCGGATCGAACACTGAAGCTTTCTTT. Encoded protein: CASTTRGGSNTEAFF.